The entry below describes one T cell receptor beta chain. Its antigen is as yet unknown. This entry belongs to a study of blood T cells in healthy people across ages. General study findings and limits: TCR beta diversity per million T cells fell roughly linearly with age. Because sorting was not performed, PBMCs prevented conclusive naive versus antigen-experienced comparison. Investigators treated diversity estimates from one million T cells as underestimates.

The CDR3 contains 13 residues. In germline, CDR1 is MNHEY, CDR2 SVGAGI. V lost 6 bases, J lost 7 bases, and 12 bases lay in between. The donors, all healthy, were Caucasians living in Russia, aged roughly 6 to 100. A second PCR, run for roughly 7 to 11 cycles, used a sample-barcoded 5' primer plus a J-beta primer mix. Via MiXCR, TCRdb re-called the 5' RACE reads, giving one row per CDR3 protein. The data show roughly 1.5 million distinct CDR3 sequences, with under 55% seen just once and about 4% held by the top ten. The chain uses TRBV6-5 and TRBJ1-4, with unresolved D. Sequencing was done on a sample of blood. The source of this sequence is a woman aged 18-29 years in good health. The CDR3 DNA sequence: TGTGCCAGCAGCGGAGGGTTAGGTGAAAAACTGTTTTTT. Translating gives CASSGGLGEKLFF.